This TCR beta chain was sequenced in a study of shared clonotypes between healthy human individuals. The CDR3 is 13 amino acids. Per the germline V gene, CDR1 is SGHTA and CDR2 is FQGNSA. V lost 1 base, J lost 6 bases, and 10 bases lay in between. Profiled with immunoSEQ multiplex PCR; TCRdb holds only in-frame clones, not every one. This table holds 2 million to 2.5 million clones, 90% to 97% found once. The sequencing sample was made of naive CD4+ T cells sorted from blood. Subset specified: CD45RA+ positively selected. The source is a man aged 18 to 35 in good health. This sequence joins TRBV7-2 and TRBJ2-7; D not resolved. The DNA for the CDR3 is TGTGCCAGCAGCTTAGGCCAATCCCTCGAGCAGTACTTC. This sequence encodes CASSLGQSLEQYF.